The T cell receptor beta chain described here comes from a study of blood T cell repertoires in COVID-19. Whole-study context: Samples of COVID-19 (acute and convalescent) were obtained from the United States, Italy and Spain.

The CDR3 has 18 residues. CDR1 and CDR2 (germline): PRHDT, FYEKMQ (reference sequence). J lost 1 base, V lost 0 bases, and 8 bases had no gene match. The assay was immunoSEQ multiplex PCR, and TCRdb's table has in-frame clones only and misses some. The sample comprises roughly 240,000 clones, roughly 83% of which are singletons, and around 6% rests with the top ten. Seattle researchers signed up patients amid active infection and tracked them longitudinally. The TCR sequence derives from a woman of 80 years or more with COVID-19, enrolled during active disease. Sequencing input: peripheral blood. This chain joins TRBV13 and TRBJ2-4; 8 positions match TRBD2. The CDR3 DNA reads TGTGCCAGCAGCTTAGGCCGGGGGGGGCGCGGTGCCAAAAACATTCAGTACTTC. Translating it yields CASSLGRGGRGAKNIQYF.